This TCR beta chain is drawn from a study of human T cells and chemical hapten exposure (dated by TCRdb to the early 2020s). Regarding the study in general: For sensitization, 2% DPC in acetone was applied to a roughly 2 cm by roughly 2 cm area of upper inner arm skin. Patch testing on the upper back used Finn chambers containing 0.01% DPC, with scoring done after 6 days according to International Contact Dermatitis Research Group standards. Patients additionally received weekly therapeutic DPC doses to the scalp throughout the roughly 26-week study period. Blood samples were taken from patients before sensitization (week 0) and then at 2, 6 and about 24 weeks after DPC sensitization. Under 30 alopecia patients gave blood for TCR sequencing at one to four time points (pre-sensitization, 2, 6 and 24 weeks). Alopecia areata with under or over 50% scalp involvement, alopecia totalis and alopecia universalis were represented in the patient cohort, which was mostly female. Libraries were pooled for sequencing, and variation in per-sample TCR yields was attributed mainly to small differences in library volumes within the pool. Peripheral blood TCR repertoire changes were tracked in vivo in alopecia patients during primary and secondary sensitization to the hapten diphenylcyclopropenone (DPC). Here is what the overall study found, with its caveats: DPC sensitization did not change how many TCRs were above 1 in 1000 frequency, and no evidence was found of alterations in global repertoire structure. Significantly more large CDR3 similarity clusters were formed by expanded TCRs than by pre-sensitization or healthy control sets, consistent with antigen-driven responses. Repeated subsampling changed both the strength of the expansion versus patch-test correlation and the threshold at which the correlation became significant. A positive correlation was found between the number of PT1 expanded TCRs and patch test score, with significance reached at thresholds 8, 16 and 32 but not 4. Because all patients had alopecia, a presumed autoimmune disease, the immune response of the patients might differ from that of healthy individuals.

This clonotype has ten or more counts. The target of this receptor is not known. No base quality information exists; no much larger clone differs at one position. The time point label, as the study defines it: pre-sensitization, week 0. The treatment or condition label on this specimen signifies: therapeutic diphenylcyclopropenone sensitization with weekly scalp DPC. At each patch-test visit, blood was drawn before the patch test was applied. Patients were considered eligible if aged 18 to 70, diagnosed with alopecia and deemed suitable for DPC therapy, and patients were excluded if pregnant. Total RNA was extracted from unfractionated whole blood collected in Tempus Blood RNA tubes. There are 14 amino acids in the CDR3, from cysteine to phenylalanine inclusive. Solely the CDR3 DNA is kept, with 42 bases framed from the first base. CDR1 is given as SGHVS and CDR2 as FQNEAQ, both from the germline V gene. V is reduced by 6 bases and J by 4 bases, leaving a spacing of 15 bases between them.

The library was generated by RACE. Sequencing relied on a NextSeq 500. Library preparation attached unique molecular identifiers to individual cDNA molecules for quantitative, reproducible TCR counting. From each blood RNA sample, both TCR alpha and TCR beta chains were sequenced. Per the source publication's procedure: The median number of TCRs per sample was over 85,000, ranging from about 20,000 to 700,000. V, J and CDR3 annotation of the TCR reads was carried out using the Decombinator software suite. For PS versus PT1 abundance plots, all samples were subsampled to the same number of TCRs (28,000). TCRs were defined as expanded if absent before sensitization and observed at least eight times at the 2-week time point. The public reads were reanalyzed by TCRdb: fastp trimming at Q25, MiXCR alignment, in-frame beta chains only. Each CDR3 protein gets just one entry, which takes the most common genes and DNA from the rows behind it. None of the V and J calls come from the authors' own analysis; TCRdb made them. The sample yields around 56,000 distinct CDR3 sequences; more than 8% were counted once. Nearly 10% of the sample goes to the ten largest clones.

The sequence was obtained from a man aged 40-55 years with alopecia areata. Some clones in this sample may be carry-over from other donors' samples. The sample was whole blood, taken in connection with sensitization to the hapten diphenylcyclopropenone (DPC). Rearrangement joined TRBV7-8 to TRBJ1-1; the D gene is not confidently resolved. The base sequence is TGTGCCAGCAGACTCGGTGGTTCTCCCACTGAAGCTTTCTTT. Its translation reads: CASRLGGSPTEAFF.